The source of this T cell receptor beta chain is a study of blood T cell repertoires in COVID-19. About the research overall: Sample material is recorded as cDNA or gDNA derived from T cells, B-cell-depleted T cells, or PBMCs.

Participants came from roughly 23 US areas, aged roughly 18 to 89 years. Clones were read by immunoSEQ multiplex PCR, and TCRdb kept only the in-frame ones, dropping some. The table records some 150,000 clones, roughly 78% of them present only once. The CDR3 has 11 residues. The V end was cut by 4 bases, the J end by 4 bases, with 5 bases between. Material for sequencing was PBMCs or T cells enriched from blood (not recorded which). V and J are TRBV12-3 or TRBV12-4 and TRBJ2-7, with D unresolved. The receptor was isolated from a woman aged 50 to 65 who had recovered from COVID-19. This CDR3 reads CASSSDYEQYF. The CDR3 region has the DNA TGTGCCAGCAGTTCAGATTACGAGCAGTACTTC.